The rows below give T cell receptor beta chains drawn from one sample of a study of blood T cell repertoires in COVID-19. The protocol was immunoSEQ multiplex PCR, while the TCRdb copy is restricted to in-frame clones and leaves out a portion. This sample carries some 340,000 clones, approximately 90% of them seen once, and the ten largest clones take 3.9%. Material: PBMCs or T cells enriched from blood (not recorded which). These receptors all come from a woman in her 30s who had been exposed to COVID-19. The CDR3 runs from the conserved cysteine through the conserved F or W. A D gene is named only where the DNA matches it firmly. A clone size is listed for some rows: how often the clone was seen (once, few, many), or a class if it is expanded.

TRBD1 | TRBJ1-2 | TRBV5-6 | NA | TGTGCCAGCAGCTTAGGGACAGCGAACTATGGCTACACCTTC | CASSLGTANYGYTF
TRBD1 | TRBJ1-2 | TRBV11-1 | NA | TGTGCCAGCAGCCAGGGGGTCTATGGCTACACCTTC | CASSQGVYGYTF
TRBD2 | TRBJ2-1 | TRBV5-4 | NA | TGTGCCAGCAGCTTCGGGGGGGGAAATTTCGACAATGAGCAGTTCTTC | CASSFGGGNFDNEQFF
TRBD1 | TRBJ1-4 | TRBV20-1 | NA | TGCAGTGCTAGTTACAGGGGGAAAGGGGAAAAACTGTTTTTT | CSASYRGKGEKLFF
NA | TRBJ1-1 | TRBV6-5 | NA | TGTGCCAGCAGTTACTACAGCGGGAACACTGAAGCTTTCTTT | CASSYYSGNTEAFF
NA | TRBJ2-1 | TRBV7-3 | NA | TGTGCCAGCAGCTTATATGAGGATACCTCCTACAATGAGCAGTTCTTC | CASSLYEDTSYNEQFF
NA | TRBJ1-2 | TRBV2 | once | TGTGCCAGCAGTGCCACAGGGATCTATGGCTACACCTTC | CASSATGIYGYTF
TRBD1 | TRBJ2-5 | TRBV19 | once | TGTGCCAGTACCTCGGGACAGACTCAAGAGACCCAGTACTTC | CASTSGQTQETQYF
TRBD1 | TRBJ1-1 | TRBV25-1 | once | TGTGCCAGCAGGACGTGGGACAGCAAAGCTTTCTTT | CASRTWDSKAFF
TRBD1 | TRBJ1-2 | TRBV5-6 | NA | TGTGCCAGCAGCTTGACCTCAGGGGGGAGAGATGGCTACACCTTC | CASSLTSGGRDGYTF
TRBD1 | TRBJ2-7 | TRBV5-1 | NA | TGCGCCAGCAGCGGCAGGACAGGAGCCCTCTACGAGCAGTACTTC | CASSGRTGALYEQYF
TRBD1 | TRBJ1-2 | TRBV18 | once | TGTGCCAGCTCAGCCGGGACAGGGGGCGATGGCTACACCTTC | CASSAGTGGDGYTF
NA | TRBJ1-6 | TRBV4-2 | NA | TGTGCCAGCAGCCAAGATCTAGATTCACCCCTCCACTTT | CASSQDLDSPLHF
TRBD1 | TRBJ1-4 | TRBV15 | NA | TGTGCCACCAGCAGGCAGACAGGGTCAGGTGAAAAACTGTTTTTT | CATSRQTGSGEKLFF
TRBD2 | TRBJ2-5 | TRBV2 | NA | TGTGCCAGCAGTGAAGCCTCGGGGGGGCAGGAGACCCAGTACTTC | CASSEASGGQETQYF
NA | TRBJ1-6 | TRBV4-1 | NA | TGCGCCAGCAGCCAAGTGGAGTCACCCCTCCACTTT | CASSQVESPLHF
NA | TRBJ1-1 | TRBV28 | NA | TGTGCCAGCAAGTCGGAGACTTTGAACACTGAAGCTTTCTTT | CASKSETLNTEAFF
NA | TRBJ2-6 | TRBV10-3 | NA | TGCGCCACATCCACTGGGGCCAACGTCCTGACTTTC | CATSTGANVLTF
NA | TRBJ2-3 | TRBV5-4 | NA | TGTGCCAGCCTTGGCGGGGGCTCAGATACGCAGTATTTT | CASLGGGSDTQYF
NA | TRBJ1-1 | TRBV12-3/TRBV12-4 | many | TGTGCCAGCAGTCTAGGGCTCACGGGGGCTTTCTTT | CASSLGLTGAFF
TRBD1 | TRBJ2-2 | TRBV6-5 | NA | TGTGCCAGCAGACAGATGAGACAGGGTTCAGGGGAGCTGTTTTTT | CASRQMRQGSGELFF
NA | TRBJ1-1 | TRBV29-1 | NA | TGCAGCGTTGAAGCGACAGGTTCGAACACTGAAGCTTTCTTT | CSVEATGSNTEAFF
NA | TRBJ2-7 | TRBV29-1 | NA | TGCAGCGTCTCCGGGACATCGAGTTACGAGCAGTACTTC | CSVSGTSSYEQYF
NA | TRBJ1-2 | TRBV19 | once | TGTGCCAGTAGTGTCACAGATAACTATGGCTACACCTTC | CASSVTDNYGYTF
TRBD1 | TRBJ1-1 | TRBV15 | NA | TGTGCCACCAGCAGAGATTTAGGGCTCTTGGGACAGTGGAACACTGAAGCTTTCTTT | CATSRDLGLLGQWNTEAFF
NA | TRBJ1-4 | TRBV12-2 | NA | TGTGCAAGTCGCCTGGGAGGGGGTCCTAATGAAAAACTGTTTTTT | CASRLGGGPNEKLFF
TRBD2 | TRBJ2-3 | TRBV14 | NA | TGTGCCAGCAGCAGGGGGACTAGCGTATTCACAGATACGCAGTATTTT | CASSRGTSVFTDTQYF
NA | TRBJ1-6 | TRBV28 | NA | TGTGCCAGCTTAACCCAGGGGAGATCACCCCTCCACTTT | CASLTQGRSPLHF
TRBD1 | TRBJ1-2 | TRBV19 | NA | TGTGCCAGTAGTGTGGGGACAGTAAACTATGGCTACACCTTC | CASSVGTVNYGYTF
NA | TRBJ1-3 | TRBV27 | NA | TGTGCCAGCAGTCAAACCCTCGCGACAGGTGGAAACACCATATATTTT | CASSQTLATGGNTIYF
NA | TRBJ2-5 | TRBV19 | NA | TGTGCCAGTAGCTTGCTAGGACTAGAGACCCAGTACTTC | CASSLLGLETQYF
TRBD1 | TRBJ2-5 | TRBV18 | NA | TGTGCCAGCTCACCGACAGGGGTGGAGACCCAGTACTTC | CASSPTGVETQYF
TRBD1 | TRBJ2-7 | TRBV15 | NA | TGTGCCACCAGCAGATTTCAACCGGGACAGACCTACGAGCAGTACTTC | CATSRFQPGQTYEQYF
NA | TRBJ1-1 | TRBV10-3 | NA | TGTGCCATCAGTGAGTACGAGGGAACTGAAGCTTTCTTT | CAISEYEGTEAFF
NA | TRBJ1-2 | TRBV12-3/TRBV12-4 | NA | TGTGCCAGCAGTCCAGGGTATAACTATGGCTACACCTTC | CASSPGYNYGYTF
NA | TRBJ2-3 | TRBV4-1 | NA | TGCGCCAGCAGCCAAGAGAGGCAGACTAGCACAGATACGCAGTATTTT | CASSQERQTSTDTQYF
NA | TRBJ1-4 | TRBV27 | NA | TGTGCCAGCAGTCGGCGGACAAGTTCTACAACTAATGAAAAACTGTTTTTT | CASSRRTSSTTNEKLFF
NA | TRBJ2-3 | TRBV4-3 | NA | TGCGCCAGCAGCCAAGACGTCGGGAGAGATACGCAGTATTTT | CASSQDVGRDTQYF
TRBD1 | TRBJ1-2 | TRBV19 | NA | TGTGCCAGTACCCACAGACAGGGAGGATTCTATGGCTACACCTTC | CASTHRQGGFYGYTF
NA | TRBJ1-4 | TRBV18 | NA | TGTGCCAGCTCACCCTCTAACAGGGAGCGTGATGAAAAACTGTTTTTT | CASSPSNRERDEKLFF
TRBD2 | TRBJ2-5 | TRBV5-1 | NA | TGCGCCAGCAGCTTGGAGCGGGGGGCCCAAGAGACCCAGTACTTC | CASSLERGAQETQYF
TRBD1 | TRBJ1-1 | TRBV28 | NA | TGTGCCAGCAGTACCGGACAGGGCAGTTCTTCTGAAGCTTTCTTT | CASSTGQGSSSEAFF
TRBD1 | TRBJ1-2 | TRBV2 | NA | TGTGCCAGCAGTGATCACACAGGGGGCACTAACTATGGCTACACCTTC | CASSDHTGGTNYGYTF
TRBD2 | TRBJ2-7 | TRBV9 | NA | TGTGCCAGCAGCCCCAGGACTAGCGGGGTACCCGGCGAGCAGTACTTC | CASSPRTSGVPGEQYF
NA | TRBJ2-3 | TRBV27 | NA | TGTGCCAGCAGTTGGACACCGGGCATCACAGATACGCAGTATTTT | CASSWTPGITDTQYF
NA | TRBJ2-1 | TRBV27 | once | TGTGCCAGCAGTTCGCGGGGGCTGTACCACGAGCAGTTCTTC | CASSSRGLYHEQFF
TRBD2 | TRBJ2-5 | TRBV9 | NA | TGTGCCAGCAGCGGCGGACTAGAAGAGACCCAGTACTTC | CASSGGLEETQYF
NA | TRBJ1-5 | TRBV7-8 | NA | TGTGCCAGCAGCTTAGAACGTCGGCCTGGAGGCCAGCCCCAGCATTTT | CASSLERRPGGQPQHF
NA | TRBJ1-5 | TRBV4-2 | NA | TGTGCCAGCAGCCAGGAGAACCAGCCCCAGCATTTT | CASSQENQPQHF